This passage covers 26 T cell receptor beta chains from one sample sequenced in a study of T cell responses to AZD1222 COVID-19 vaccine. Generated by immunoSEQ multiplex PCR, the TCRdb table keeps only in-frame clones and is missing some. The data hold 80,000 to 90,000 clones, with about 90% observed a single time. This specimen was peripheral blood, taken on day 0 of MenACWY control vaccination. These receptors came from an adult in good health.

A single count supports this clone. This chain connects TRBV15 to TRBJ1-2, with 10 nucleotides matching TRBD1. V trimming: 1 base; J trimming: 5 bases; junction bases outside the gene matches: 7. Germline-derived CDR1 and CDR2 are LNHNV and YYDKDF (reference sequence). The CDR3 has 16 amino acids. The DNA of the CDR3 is TGTGCCACCAGCAGAGCCCGGGACAGGGGTGGGTATGGCTACACCTTC. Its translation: CATSRARDRGGYGYTF.

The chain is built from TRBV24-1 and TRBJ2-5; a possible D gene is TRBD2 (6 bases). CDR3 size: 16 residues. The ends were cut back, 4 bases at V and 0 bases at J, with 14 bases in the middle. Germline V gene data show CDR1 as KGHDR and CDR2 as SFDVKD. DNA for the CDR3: TGTGCCACCAGTGACCCCGTCGGGGACTACCAAGAGACCCAGTACTTC. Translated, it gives CATSDPVGDYQETQYF.

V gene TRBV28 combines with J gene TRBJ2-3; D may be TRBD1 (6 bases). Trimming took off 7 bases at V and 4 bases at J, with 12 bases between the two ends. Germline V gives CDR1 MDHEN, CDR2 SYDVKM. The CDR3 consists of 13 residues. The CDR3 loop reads CASIVSGADTQYF. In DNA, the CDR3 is TGTGCCAGCATCGTATCAGGGGCAGATACGCAGTATTTT. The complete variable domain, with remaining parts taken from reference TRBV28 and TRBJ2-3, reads DVKVTQSSRYLVKRTGEKVFLECVQDMDHENMFWYRQDPGLGLRLIYFSYDVKMKEKGDIPEGYSVSREKKERFSLILESASTNQTSMYLCASIVSGADTQYFGPGTRLTVL.

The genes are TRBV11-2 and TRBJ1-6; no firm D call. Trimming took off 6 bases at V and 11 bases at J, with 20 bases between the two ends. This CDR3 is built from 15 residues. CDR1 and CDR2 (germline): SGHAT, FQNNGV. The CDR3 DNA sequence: TGTGCCAGCAGTCGAAACCAGGCGACCGGGACACCCCTCCACTTT. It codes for CASSRNQATGTPLHF.

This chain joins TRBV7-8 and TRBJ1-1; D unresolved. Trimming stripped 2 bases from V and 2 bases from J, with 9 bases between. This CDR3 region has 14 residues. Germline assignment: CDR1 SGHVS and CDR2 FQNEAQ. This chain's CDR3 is CASSLSVGNTEAFF. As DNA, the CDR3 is TGTGCCAGCAGCTTATCGGTCGGAAACACTGAAGCTTTCTTT.

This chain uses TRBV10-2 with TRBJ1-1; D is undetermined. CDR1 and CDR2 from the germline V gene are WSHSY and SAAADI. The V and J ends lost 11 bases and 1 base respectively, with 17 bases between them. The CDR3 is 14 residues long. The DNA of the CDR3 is TGCGCCTGCAAATTACAAACAGAGAACACTGAAGCTTTCTTT. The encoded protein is CACKLQTENTEAFF.

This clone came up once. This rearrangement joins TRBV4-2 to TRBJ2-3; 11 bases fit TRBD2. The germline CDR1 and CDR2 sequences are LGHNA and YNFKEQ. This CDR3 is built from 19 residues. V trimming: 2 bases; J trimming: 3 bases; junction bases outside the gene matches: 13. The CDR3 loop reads CASSQKRLAGRVGTDTQYF. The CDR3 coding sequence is TGTGCCAGCAGCCAAAAGAGACTAGCGGGACGGGTGGGTACAGATACGCAGTATTTT.

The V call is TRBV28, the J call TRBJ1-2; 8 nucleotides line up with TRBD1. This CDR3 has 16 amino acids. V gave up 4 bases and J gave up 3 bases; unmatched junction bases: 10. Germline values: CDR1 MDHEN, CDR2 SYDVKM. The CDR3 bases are TGTGCCAGCAGTTCAGGCACCGGGACAGGCTACTATGGCTACACCTTC. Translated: CASSSGTGTGYYGYTF.

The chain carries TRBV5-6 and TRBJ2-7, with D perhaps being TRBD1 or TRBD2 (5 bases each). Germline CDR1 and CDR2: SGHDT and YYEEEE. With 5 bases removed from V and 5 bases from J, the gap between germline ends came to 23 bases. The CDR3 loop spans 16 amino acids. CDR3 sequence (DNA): TGTGCCAGCAGATGGGGGAAGGGAACGGGATTGAACGAGCAGTACTTC. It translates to CASRWGKGTGLNEQYF.

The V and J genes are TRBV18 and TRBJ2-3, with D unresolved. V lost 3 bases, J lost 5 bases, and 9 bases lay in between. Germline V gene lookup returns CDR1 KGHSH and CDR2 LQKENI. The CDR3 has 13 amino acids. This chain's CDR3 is CASSPVVEDTQYF. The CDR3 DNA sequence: TGTGCCAGCTCACCGGTCGTGGAAGATACGCAGTATTTT.

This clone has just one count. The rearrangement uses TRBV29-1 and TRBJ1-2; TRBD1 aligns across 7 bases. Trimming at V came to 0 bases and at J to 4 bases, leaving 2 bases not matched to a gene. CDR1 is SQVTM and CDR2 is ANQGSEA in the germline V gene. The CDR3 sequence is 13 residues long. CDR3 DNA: TGCAGCGTTGAAGATCAGGGGGGCTATGGCTACACCTTC. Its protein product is CSVEDQGGYGYTF.

As DNA, the CDR3 is TGTGCCAGCAGCCAAGTGACAGGGATATCCGGGGAGCTGTTTTTT. This translates into CASSQVTGISGELFF. The chain combines TRBV11-3 with TRBJ2-2; 7 positions agree with TRBD1. The junction had 9 bases not matched to a gene; V was cut back by 5 bases and J by 6 bases. CDR1 SGHNT and CDR2 YENEEA come from the germline V gene. The CDR3 is made up of 15 amino acids.

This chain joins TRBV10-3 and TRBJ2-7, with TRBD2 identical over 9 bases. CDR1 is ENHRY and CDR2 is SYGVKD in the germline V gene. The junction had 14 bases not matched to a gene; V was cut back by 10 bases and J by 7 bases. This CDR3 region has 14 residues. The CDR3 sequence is CATFNAGGPGEQYF. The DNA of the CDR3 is TGTGCCACCTTTAATGCGGGAGGGCCAGGAGAGCAGTACTTC.

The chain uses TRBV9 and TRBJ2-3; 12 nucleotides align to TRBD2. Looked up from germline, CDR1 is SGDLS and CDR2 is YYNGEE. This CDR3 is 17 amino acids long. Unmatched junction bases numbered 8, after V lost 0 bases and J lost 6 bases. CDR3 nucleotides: TGTGCCAGCAGCGTAGCCCCCCTAGCGGGAGGGCCCGATACGCAGTATTTT. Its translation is CASSVAPLAGGPDTQYF. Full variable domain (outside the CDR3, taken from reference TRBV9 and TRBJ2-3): DSGVTQTPKHLITATGQRVTLRCSPRSGDLSVYWYQQSLDQGLQFLIQYYNGEERAKGNILERFSAQQFPDLHSELNLSSLELGDSALYFCASSVAPLAGGPDTQYFGPGTRLTVL.

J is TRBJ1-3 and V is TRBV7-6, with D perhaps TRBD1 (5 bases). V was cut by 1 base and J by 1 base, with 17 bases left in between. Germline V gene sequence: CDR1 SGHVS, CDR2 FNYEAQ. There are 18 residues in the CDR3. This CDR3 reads CASSLGFRDGPSGNTIYF. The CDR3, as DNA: TGTGCCAGCAGCTTAGGATTCCGGGACGGCCCGTCTGGAAACACCATATATTTT.

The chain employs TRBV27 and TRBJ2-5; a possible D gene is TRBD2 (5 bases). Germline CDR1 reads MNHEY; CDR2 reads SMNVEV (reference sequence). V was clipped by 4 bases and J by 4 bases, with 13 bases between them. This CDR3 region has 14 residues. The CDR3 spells CASSSLIGGETQYF. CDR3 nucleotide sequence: TGTGCCAGCAGTTCCCTAATTGGAGGAGAGACCCAGTACTTC.

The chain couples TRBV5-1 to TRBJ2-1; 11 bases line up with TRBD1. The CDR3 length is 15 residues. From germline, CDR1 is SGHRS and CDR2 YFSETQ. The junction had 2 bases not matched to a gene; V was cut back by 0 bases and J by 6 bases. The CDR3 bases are TGCGCCAGCAGCTTGGGTGGGACAGGGGGCAATGAGCAGTTCTTC. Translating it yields CASSLGGTGGNEQFF.

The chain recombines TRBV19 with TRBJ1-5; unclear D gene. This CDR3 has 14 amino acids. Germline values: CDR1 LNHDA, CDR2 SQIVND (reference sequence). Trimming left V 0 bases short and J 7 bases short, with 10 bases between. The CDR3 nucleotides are TGTGCCAGTAGTATAGAAGTCAGAGGGCAGCCCCAGCATTTT. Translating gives CASSIEVRGQPQHF. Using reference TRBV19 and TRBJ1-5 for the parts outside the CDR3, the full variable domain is DGGITQSPKYLFRKEGQNVTLSCEQNLNHDAMYWYRQDPGQGLRLIYYSQIVNDFQKGDIAEGYSVSREKKESFPLTVTSAQKNPTAFYLCASSIEVRGQPQHFGDGTRLSIL.

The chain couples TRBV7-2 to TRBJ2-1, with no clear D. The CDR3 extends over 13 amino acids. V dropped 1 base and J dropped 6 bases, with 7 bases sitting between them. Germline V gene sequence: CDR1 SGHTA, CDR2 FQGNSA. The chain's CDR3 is CASSLGPTNEQFF. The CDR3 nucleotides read TGTGCCAGCAGCTTAGGGCCCACCAATGAGCAGTTCTTC.

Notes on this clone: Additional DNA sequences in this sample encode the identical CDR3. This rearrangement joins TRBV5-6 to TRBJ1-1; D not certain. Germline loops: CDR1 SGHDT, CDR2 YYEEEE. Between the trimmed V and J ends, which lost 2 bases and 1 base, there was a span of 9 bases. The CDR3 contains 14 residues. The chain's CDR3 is CASSLGRTNTEAFF. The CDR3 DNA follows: TGTGCCAGCAGCTTAGGCCGGACGAACACTGAAGCTTTCTTT.

CDR3 region: CASSYKGTDSQAFF. CDR3 sequence (DNA): TGTGCCAGCAGTTACAAGGGGACGGATTCACAAGCTTTCTTT. The chain links TRBV6-6 to TRBJ1-1; TRBD1 might be the D (5 bases). This CDR3 contains 14 residues. V lost 2 bases to trimming and J lost 9 bases, with 16 bases between them. The germline V gene has CDR1 MNHNY and CDR2 SVGAGI (reference sequence).

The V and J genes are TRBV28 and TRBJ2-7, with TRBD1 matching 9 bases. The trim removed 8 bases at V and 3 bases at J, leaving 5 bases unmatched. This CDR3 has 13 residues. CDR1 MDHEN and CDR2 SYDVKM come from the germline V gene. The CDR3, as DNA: TGTGCCAGCTTCTCGGGACAGGGCTACGAGCAGTACTTC. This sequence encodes CASFSGQGYEQYF.

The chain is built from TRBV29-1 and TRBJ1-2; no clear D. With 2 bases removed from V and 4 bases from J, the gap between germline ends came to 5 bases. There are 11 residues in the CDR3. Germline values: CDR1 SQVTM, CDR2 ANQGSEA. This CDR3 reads CSVERGYGYTF. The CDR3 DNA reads TGCAGCGTTGAACGGGGCTATGGCTACACCTTC.

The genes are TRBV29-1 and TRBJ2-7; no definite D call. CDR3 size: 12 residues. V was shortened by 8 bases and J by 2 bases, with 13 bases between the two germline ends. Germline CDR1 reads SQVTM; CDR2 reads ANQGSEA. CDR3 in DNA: TGCAGCCCCGGGTTTGGAGCCTACGAGCAGTACTTC. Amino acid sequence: CSPGFGAYEQYF.

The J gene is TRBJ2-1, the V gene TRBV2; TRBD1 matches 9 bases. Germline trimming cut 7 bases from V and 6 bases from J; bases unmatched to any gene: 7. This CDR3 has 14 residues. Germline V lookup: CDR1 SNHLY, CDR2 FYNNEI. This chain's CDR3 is CASKTGGSFNEQFF. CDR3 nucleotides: TGTGCCAGCAAGACAGGGGGATCTTTCAATGAGCAGTTCTTC.

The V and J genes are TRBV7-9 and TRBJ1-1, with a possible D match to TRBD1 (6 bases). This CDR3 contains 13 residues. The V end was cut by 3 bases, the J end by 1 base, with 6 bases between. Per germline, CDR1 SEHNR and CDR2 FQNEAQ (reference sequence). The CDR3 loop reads CASSLDRNTEAFF. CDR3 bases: TGTGCCAGCAGCTTGGACAGGAACACTGAAGCTTTCTTT.